Below, 26 T cell receptor beta chains from the same sample are listed, as sequenced in a study of identical twins. From the 5' RACE reads, TCRdb called clonotypes with MiXCR, one entry per CDR3 protein. The sample has a few hundred thousand distinct CDR3 sequences, 7% to 9.5% seen once. Sequencing was done on a sample of naive T cells sorted from blood. All receptors derive from a woman between 45 and 65 years old in good health.

This clonotype was counted at least ten times. The rearrangement uses TRBV20-1 and TRBJ2-7; a possible D gene is TRBD2 (6 bases). The CDR3 runs to 13 residues. Trimming removed 7 bases from V and 3 bases from J, with 16 bases in between. Looked up from germline, CDR1 is DFQATT and CDR2 is SNEGSKA (reference sequence). Written as DNA, the CDR3 is TGCAGTGTGTATGCGGGACCGATCTACGAGCAGTACTTC. Its translation is CSVYAGPIYEQYF.

This clonotype was seen only a few times. CDR3 bases: TGTGCCAGCAGAAGGACAGTAAAGACCGGGGAGCTGTTTTTT. Amino acids: CASRRTVKTGELFF. V gene TRBV2 combines with J gene TRBJ2-2; perhaps TRBD1 as D (6 bases). V was shortened by 6 bases and J by 5 bases, with 13 bases between the two germline ends. The CDR3 consists of 14 residues. From germline, CDR1 is SNHLY and CDR2 FYNNEI.

The table lists this clonotype with many counts. V usage is TRBV12-3 or TRBV12-4 and J usage is TRBJ2-1; TRBD2 matches 13 bases. V lost 7 bases, J lost 2 bases, and 8 bases stayed unmatched. The CDR3 is made up of 17 amino acids. In nucleotides, the CDR3 is TGTGCCAGCACCCCAGGACTAGCGGGAGCAGCCTACAATGAGCAGTTCTTC. Translating it yields CASTPGLAGAAYNEQFF.

This chain joins TRBV18 and TRBJ2-7, with 9 bases fitting TRBD1. The germline V gene has CDR1 KGHSH and CDR2 LQKENI. This CDR3 is 17 amino acids long. Trimming took 1 base from V and 2 from J; bases not matched to a gene: 9. The CDR3 bases are TGTGCCAGCTCACCACGGGTGAGGGGACAGGGAGCCTACGAGCAGTACGTC. Residues: CASSPRVRGQGAYEQYV.

The gene calls are TRBV5-1 and TRBJ2-7; 14 bases match TRBD2. Germline CDR1 is SGHRS and CDR2 is YFSETQ. The CDR3 totals 16 residues. Germline trimming cut 4 bases from V and 3 bases from J; bases unmatched to any gene: 6. CDR3 region: CASSPRLAGGVYEQYF. The CDR3 region has the DNA TGCGCCAGCAGCCCCCGACTAGCGGGAGGGGTCTACGAGCAGTACTTC. Using reference TRBV5-1 and TRBJ2-7 for the parts outside the CDR3, the full variable domain is KAGVTQTPRYLIKTRGQQVTLSCSPISGHRSVSWYQQTPGQGLQFLFEYFSETQRNKGNFPGRFSGRQFSNSRSEMNVSTLELGDSALYLCASSPRLAGGVYEQYFGPGTRLTVT.

J is TRBJ2-3 and V is TRBV5-1; the D gene is possibly TRBD1 (5 bases). The CDR3 runs to 15 residues. Germline CDR1 SGHRS, CDR2 YFSETQ. Trimming took off 4 bases at V and 4 bases at J, with 16 bases between the two ends. CDR3 region: CASSQSAGISDTQYF. The DNA of the CDR3 is TGCGCCAGCAGCCAGAGCGCAGGGATATCAGATACGCAGTATTTT.

This clonotype was seen a few times. This chain uses TRBV15 with TRBJ2-5; no clear D gene. Between the trimmed V and J ends, which lost 2 bases and 3 bases, there was a span of 4 bases. The CDR3 contains 12 residues. Germline V lookup: CDR1 LNHNV, CDR2 YYDKDF (reference sequence). The CDR3 region has the DNA TGTGCCACCAGCAGACAAGAAGAGACCCAGTACTTC. It specifies CATSRQEETQYF. Full variable domain (remainder filled in from reference TRBV15 and TRBJ2-5): DAMVIQNPRYQVTQFGKPVTLSCSQTLNHNVMYWYQQKSSQAPKLLFHYYDKDFNNEADTPDNFQSRRPNTSFCFLDIRSPGLGDTAMYLCATSRQEETQYFGPGTRLLVL.

The chain couples TRBV10-3 to TRBJ2-7; D remains ambiguous. The ends were cut back, 7 bases at V and 0 bases at J, with 10 bases in the middle. The CDR3 has 13 residues. The germline V gene has CDR1 ENHRY and CDR2 SYGVKD. CDR3 in amino acids: CAIKGHLSYEQYF. CDR3 nucleotides: TGTGCCATCAAAGGGCACCTCTCCTACGAGCAGTACTTC.

The J gene is TRBJ2-7, the V gene TRBV28; TRBD1 matches 9 bases. Germline CDR1 and CDR2: MDHEN and SYDVKM. The CDR3 runs to 14 residues. Trimming took 6 bases from V and 2 from J; bases not matched to a gene: 5. In DNA form, the CDR3 reads TGTGCCAGCAGGGACAGGGGAGGGACCTACGAGCAGTACGTC. It is translated as CASRDRGGTYEQYV.

This clonotype was counted between two and nine times. The V and J genes are TRBV20-1 and TRBJ2-5; D may be TRBD1 (6 bases). The germline V gene has CDR1 DFQATT and CDR2 SNEGSKA (reference sequence). The CDR3 is made up of 14 amino acids. Between the trimmed V and J ends, which lost 5 bases and 1 base, there was a span of 14 bases. This CDR3 is CSARGVGAQETQYF. The CDR3 DNA reads as TGCAGTGCTCGAGGCGTGGGGGCCCAAGAGACCCAGTACTTC.

This clonotype was detected only a few times. The rearrangement links TRBV7-2 to TRBJ1-1; D not certain. CDR1 SGHTA and CDR2 FQGNSA come from the germline V gene. Trimming removed 3 bases at V and 6 bases at J, with 14 bases between. The length of the CDR3 is 14 residues. The CDR3 DNA sequence: TGTGCCAGCAGCTTTAGAGGGAGGGAGTCTGAAGCTTTCTTT. This codes for CASSFRGRESEAFF.

This clonotype was seen many times. This chain connects TRBV5-1 to TRBJ1-1; D ambiguous. The CDR3 runs 12 residues. Germline CDR1 is SGHRS and CDR2 is YFSETQ. V was shortened by 0 bases and J by 11 bases, with 11 bases between the two germline ends. This CDR3 is CASSLAGPEAFF. CDR3 nucleotide sequence: TGCGCCAGCAGCTTGGCCGGACCAGAGGCTTTCTTT.

V gene TRBV3-1 combines with J gene TRBJ2-2; D call uncertain. V lost 1 base to trimming and J lost 1 base, with 10 bases between them. This CDR3 is built from 16 residues. The germline V gene has CDR1 LGHDT and CDR2 YNNKEL (reference sequence). CDR3 residues: CASSQAMWGNTGELFF. The CDR3 DNA is TGTGCCAGCAGCCAAGCTATGTGGGGGAACACCGGGGAGCTGTTTTTT.

The chain links TRBV11-3 to TRBJ2-1; a weak D match, TRBD2 (6 bases). Trimming left V 3 bases short and J 2 bases short, with 14 bases between. Germline CDR1 reads SGHNT; CDR2 reads YENEEA. The CDR3 runs to 16 residues. In nucleotides, the CDR3 is TGTGCCAGCAGCTTCGGCGGGATGGGGGCCTACAATGAGCAGTTCTTC. It yields the protein CASSFGGMGAYNEQFF.

Ten or more counts support this clonotype. The chain couples TRBV10-3 to TRBJ1-4; D unresolved. This CDR3 is built from 14 residues. Germline-derived CDR1 and CDR2 are ENHRY and SYGVKD. Trimming removed 3 bases from V and 7 bases from J, with 12 bases in between. The CDR3 here is CAISDVGFGEKLFF. The CDR3 region has the DNA TGTGCCATCAGTGACGTGGGGTTTGGTGAAAAACTGTTTTTT.

This clonotype was seen a handful of times. The rearrangement joins TRBV24-1 to TRBJ2-1; TRBD2 agrees at 7 bases. Trimming cost V 4 bases and J 1 base; bases outside gene matches: 3. Germline CDR1 KGHDR, CDR2 SFDVKD. The CDR3 sequence is 15 residues long. This CDR3 reads CATSDPAGSYNEQFF. The CDR3 nucleotides are TGTGCCACCAGTGACCCAGCGGGATCCTACAATGAGCAGTTCTTC.

The chain joins TRBV5-1 to TRBJ2-7; 10 bases match TRBD1. The junction had 8 bases not matched to a gene; V was cut back by 4 bases and J by 4 bases. There are 15 residues in the CDR3. Germline V CDR1 and CDR2: SGHRS, YFSETQ. The chain's CDR3 is CASSPLGTGVYEQYF. For the CDR3, the DNA is TGCGCCAGCAGCCCCCTCGGGACAGGGGTGTACGAGCAGTACTTC.

The V gene is TRBV14, the J gene TRBJ2-2; D not certain. Trimming cost V 0 bases and J 1 base, with 12 bases left between them. Germline V lookup: CDR1 SGHDN, CDR2 FVKESK. The CDR3 spans 17 residues. The CDR3 is CASSQDRNNKNTGELFF. The CDR3 bases are TGTGCCAGCAGCCAAGATCGAAATAACAAGAACACCGGGGAGCTGTTTTTT.

About this clonotype: A much more abundant neighbour one base away suggests this may be a read error. V usage is TRBV4-2 and J usage is TRBJ2-1; D remains unclear. Trimming left V 0 bases short and J 13 bases short, with 19 bases between. CDR3 length equals 15 residues. Germline lookup yields CDR1 LGHNA and CDR2 YNFKEQ. This CDR3 is CASSQDPTRDRDQFF. The CDR3 DNA reads as TGTGCCAGCAGCCAAGATCCGACTCGAGACCGAGACCAGTTCTTC.

This clonotype was seen once. The DNA for the CDR3 is TGTGCCAGCAGTTCCCAGGGACTAGAGTCTCATCGGCAGTACTTC. It is translated as CASSSQGLESHRQYF. The V gene is TRBV28, the J gene TRBJ2-7, with 8 bases lining up with TRBD2. Germline V gene data show CDR1 as MDHEN and CDR2 as SYDVKM. J was trimmed by 9 bases and V by 4 bases; bases with no gene match: 14. This CDR3 region has 15 residues.

V is TRBV24-1 and J is TRBJ2-5; the D is unclear. The CDR3 length is 13 residues. The germline gives CDR1 KGHDR, CDR2 SFDVKD. V gave up 5 bases and J gave up 4 bases, with 10 bases separating them. The CDR3 sequence: CATSAWDRETQYF. DNA for the CDR3: TGTGCCACCAGTGCCTGGGATAGAGAGACCCAGTACTTC.

The table lists this clonotype with a few counts. V is TRBV9 and J is TRBJ2-2; tentative D call: TRBD2 (6 bases). Trimming took 3 bases from V and 4 from J, leaving 13 bases between them. The CDR3 contains 15 residues. Germline CDR1 and CDR2: SGDLS and YYNGEE. The CDR3 DNA reads as TGTGCCAGCAGCGCTTGGGACTTGCCCACCGGGGAGCTGTTTTTT. As protein: CASSAWDLPTGELFF. The full variable domain, its missing parts supplied by reference TRBV9 and TRBJ2-2, is DSGVTQTPKHLITATGQRVTLRCSPRSGDLSVYWYQQSLDQGLQFLIQYYNGEERAKGNILERFSAQQFPDLHSELNLSSLELGDSALYFCASSAWDLPTGELFFGEGSRLTVL.

The V gene is TRBV3-1, the J gene TRBJ2-4; 10 bases are shared with TRBD2. The trim removed 5 bases at V and 8 bases at J, leaving 6 bases unmatched. The CDR3 spans 14 residues. Germline V CDR1 and CDR2: LGHDT, YNNKEL (reference sequence). The CDR3 DNA is TGTGCCAGCAGCAAACTAGCGGGAACGGACATTCAGTACTTC. It codes for CASSKLAGTDIQYF.

This clonotype was picked up a small number of times. The chain joins TRBV4-2 to TRBJ2-6, with 7 bases fitting TRBD1. Germline V gene sequence: CDR1 LGHNA, CDR2 YNFKEQ. With 1 base clipped from V and 3 bases from J, the junction kept 6 bases outside the gene matches. The CDR3 runs to 17 residues. CDR3 coding DNA: TGTGCCAGCAGCCAAGCGGGACAGAACCATGGGGCCAACGTCCTGACTTTC. Its protein is CASSQAGQNHGANVLTF.

The rearrangement uses TRBV11-2 and TRBJ2-7; D ambiguous. The CDR3 sequence is 12 residues long. V gave up 2 bases and J gave up 7 bases, with 9 bases separating them. CDR1 and CDR2 from the germline V gene are SGHAT and FQNNGV. The CDR3 DNA is TGTGCCAGCAGCTTATCTCTGGGGGAGCAGTACTTC. Its protein is CASSLSLGEQYF.

This clonotype was counted ten times or more. The V gene is TRBV7-2, the J gene TRBJ2-1; TRBD1 is a possible D gene (6 bases). The germline V gene has CDR1 SGHTA and CDR2 FQGNSA. Trimming removed 2 bases at V and 4 bases at J, with 12 bases between. This CDR3 region has 15 residues. The DNA of the CDR3 is TGTGCCAGCAGCTTAAGTCAGGGGTCTTACAATGAGCAGTTCTTC. Translated: CASSLSQGSYNEQFF.